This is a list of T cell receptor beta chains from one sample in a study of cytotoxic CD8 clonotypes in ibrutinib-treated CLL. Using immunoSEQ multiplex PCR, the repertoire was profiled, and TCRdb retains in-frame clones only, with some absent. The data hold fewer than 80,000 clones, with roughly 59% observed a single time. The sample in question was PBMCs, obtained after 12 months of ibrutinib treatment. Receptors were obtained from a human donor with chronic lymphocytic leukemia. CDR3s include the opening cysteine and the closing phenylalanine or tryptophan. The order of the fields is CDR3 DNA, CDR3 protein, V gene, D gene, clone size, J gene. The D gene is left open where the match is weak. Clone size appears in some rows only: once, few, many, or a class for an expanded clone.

DNA: TGTGCCAGCAGTTTGACAGGTGGCTTCGGCACGTCCAGTTTT
CDR3: CASSLTGGFGTSSF
V: TRBV5-4
D: -
size: many
J: TRBJ2-3

DNA: TGTGCCAGCAGCCCCCGACTAGCGGATACGCAGTATTTT
CDR3: CASSPRLADTQYF
V: TRBV7-2
D: TRBD2
size: few
J: TRBJ2-3

DNA: TGTGCCAGCTCACCAATTTCGACTAGCGGGAGGAGCTCCTACAATGAGCAGTTCTTC
CDR3: CASSPISTSGRSSYNEQFF
V: TRBV18
D: TRBD2
size: -
J: TRBJ2-1

DNA: TGCGCCAGCAGCCAGGCTTGGGGGGGCGATGAGCAGTTCTTC
CDR3: CASSQAWGGDEQFF
V: TRBV5-1
D: -
size: once
J: TRBJ2-1

DNA: TGTGCCAGCAGCCCATCCGGGGAGCTGTTTTTT
CDR3: CASSPSGELFF
V: TRBV6-5
D: -
size: -
J: TRBJ2-2

DNA: TGTGCCAGCACCGAGGGACAGGGACCCTACAATGAGCAGTTCTTC
CDR3: CASTEGQGPYNEQFF
V: TRBV2
D: TRBD1
size: -
J: TRBJ2-1

DNA: TGCGCCAGCAGCTCGACAGGGGACCTCTACGAGCAGTACTTC
CDR3: CASSSTGDLYEQYF
V: TRBV5-1
D: TRBD1
size: -
J: TRBJ2-7

DNA: TGTGCCAGCAGTTACGGGCGGACTGAAGCTTTCTTT
CDR3: CASSYGRTEAFF
V: TRBV28
D: -
size: -
J: TRBJ1-1

DNA: TGTGCCAGCAGCTTACCAGGGACTCAGCCCCAGCATTTT
CDR3: CASSLPGTQPQHF
V: TRBV7-2
D: -
size: few
J: TRBJ1-5

DNA: TGTGCCAGCAGCGTAGGTCTCTATCCGGCCTACAATGAGCAGTTCTTC
CDR3: CASSVGLYPAYNEQFF
V: TRBV9
D: -
size: many
J: TRBJ2-1

DNA: TGCAGCGTTCTCTTTCGGGGGTCCCTCTACGAGCAGTACTTC
CDR3: CSVLFRGSLYEQYF
V: TRBV29-1
D: -
size: -
J: TRBJ2-7

DNA: TGCGCCAGCAGCCAAGTACAGGGTGGCGCCTCTAACTATGGCTACACCTTC
CDR3: CASSQVQGGASNYGYTF
V: TRBV4-1
D: -
size: many
J: TRBJ1-2

DNA: TGTGCCAGCAGTCGACAGGGGGGCTCCTACAATGAGCAGTTCTTC
CDR3: CASSRQGGSYNEQFF
V: TRBV2
D: TRBD1
size: -
J: TRBJ2-1